This entry describes one TCR beta chain. Its antigen is undetermined. CDR3 size: 18 residues. V lost 3 bases, J lost 3 bases, and 5 bases stayed unmatched. Germline values: CDR1 LGHNA, CDR2 YSLEER. Clones were sequenced by immunoSEQ multiplex PCR, and TCRdb holds only the in-frame ones, with some missing. Here the sample spans about 100,000 clones, 94% being singletons. These data originate in a study of OX40 agonist ivuxolimab in advanced cancers. Overall study context: Anti-PD-1, anti-PD-L1 or anti-CTLA-4 therapy given earlier was allowed, and over 35% had some.

Whole-study results and caveats: Averaged across samples, CD8+ T cells carried more expanded clones than CD4+ did. Dose levels from 0.1 to 3.0 mg/kg saw CD4+ and CD8+ blood T cells expand clonally by week 6.

The V call is TRBV4-3, the J call TRBJ2-1; 16 nucleotides match TRBD2. This receptor was taken from an adult with an advanced solid tumor such as melanoma, head and neck, liver or kidney cancer. Sequenced material: CD4+ or CD8+ T cells sorted from blood, taken in a trial of the OX40 agonist ivuxolimab. The CDR3 bases are TGCGCCAGCAGCCAGGGGACTAGCGGGAGGGCAGGCTACAATGAGCAGTTCTTC. Protein: CASSQGTSGRAGYNEQFF.